This TCR beta chain was recorded in a study of T cell changes during pregnancy in multiple sclerosis. Sequencing was performed with immunoSEQ multiplex PCR; in TCRdb, only in-frame clones are kept and a portion is missing. This sample has 56,000 or so clones; 85% to 95% occur once, and the top ten carry less than 0.85%. The CDR3 sequence is 15 residues long. Trimming at V came to 2 bases and at J to 0 bases, leaving 3 bases not matched to a gene. Per germline, CDR1 MNHEY and CDR2 SVGAGI. The V call is TRBV6-5, the J call TRBJ2-5; TRBD2 aligns across 7 bases. The TCR comes from a female donor with multiple sclerosis, enrolled in a pregnancy study. The sample consisted of CD4+ T cells from peripheral blood mononuclear cells, taken in the third trimester of pregnancy. In nucleotides, the CDR3 is TGTGCCAGCAGTTACAGCGGGACTGACCAAGAGACCCAGTACTTC. Translated, it gives CASSYSGTDQETQYF.